The 26 T cell receptor beta chains presented below share a single source sample, sequenced in a study of cytomegalovirus exposure and HLA in healthy donors. The PCR had 60 Vbeta and 13 Jbeta primers. Only in-frame clones appear in the TCRdb table, and some are missing; sequencing was by immunoSEQ multiplex PCR. The sample yields 200,000 to 250,000 clones, about 83% seen once. Material: PBMCs. Receptors originate from a girl aged 5 to 17 in good health and CMV-seronegative.

CDR3 sequence reads: CASRIMGGYNEQFF. CDR3 DNA sequence: TGTGCCAGCAGGATAATGGGGGGATACAATGAGCAGTTCTTC. V is TRBV7-2 and J is TRBJ2-1; a weak D match, TRBD2 (6 bases). V lost 6 bases to trimming and J lost 4 bases, with 13 bases between them. The V gene's germline CDR1 is SGHTA and CDR2 FQGNSA. The CDR3 extends over 14 amino acids.

CDR3 region: CASSSGREGYTF. The CDR3 DNA reads as TGTGCCAGCAGCAGTGGGAGGGAGGGCTACACCTTC. V is TRBV7-9 and J is TRBJ1-2, with no clear D. Germline CDR1 is SEHNR and CDR2 is FQNEAQ (reference sequence). The ends were cut back, 5 bases at V and 8 bases at J, with 12 bases in the middle. The CDR3 consists of 12 residues. Based on the CDR3 plus reference TRBV7-9 and TRBJ1-2, the full variable domain is DTGVSQNPRHKITKRGQNVTFRCDPISEHNRLYWYRQTLGQGPEFLTYFQNEAQLEKSRLLSDRFSAERPKGSFSTLEIQRTEQGDSAMYLCASSSGREGYTFGSGTRLTVV.

The CDR3 DNA sequence: TGTGCCACCAGCAGCACCACCCCAGGGGGCAGGAACACTGAAGCTTTCTTT. Translated, it gives CATSSTTPGGRNTEAFF. The rearrangement uses TRBV15 and TRBJ1-1, with 8 bases lining up with TRBD1. This CDR3 comprises 17 residues. Trimming removed 3 bases from V and 1 base from J; junction bases left unmatched: 10. Germline V gene sequence: CDR1 LNHNV, CDR2 YYDKDF (reference sequence).

This chain joins TRBV6-5 and TRBJ1-2; 7 bases map to TRBD1. The germline V gene has CDR1 MNHEY and CDR2 SVGAGI. Germline trimming cut 5 bases from V and 6 bases from J; bases unmatched to any gene: 9. The CDR3 has 14 residues. CDR3 sequence: CASSRTGVDHGYTF. The CDR3 DNA reads as TGTGCCAGCAGTCGTACAGGGGTAGATCATGGCTACACCTTC.

The V gene is TRBV6-1, the J gene TRBJ2-5; D is possibly TRBD2 (5 bases). V was clipped by 3 bases and J by 2 bases, with 19 bases between them. The germline V gene encodes CDR1 MNHNS and CDR2 SASEGT. This CDR3 spans 17 amino acids. The CDR3 DNA reads as TGTGCCAGCAGTGATCATTTCGTCCCTAGGAGGCAAGAGACCCAGTACTTC. This encodes CASSDHFVPRRQETQYF.

The CDR3 DNA sequence: TGTGCCAGCAGCTCTACAGGGGCCTCCTACAATGAGCAGTTCTTC. Its translation: CASSSTGASYNEQFF. The chain couples TRBV5-8 to TRBJ2-1, with TRBD1 matching over 7 bases. The CDR3 consists of 15 residues. V lost 3 bases, J lost 0 bases, and 3 bases stayed unmatched. CDR1 is SGHTS, CDR2 YDEGEE, per germline. Supplemented by reference TRBV5-8 and TRBJ2-1, the full variable domain reads EAGVTQSPTHLIKTRGQQATLRCSPISGHTSVYWYQQALGLGLQFLLWYDEGEERNRGNFPPRFSGRQFPNYSSELNVNALELEDSALYLCASSSTGASYNEQFFGPGTRLTVL.

With respect to this clone: At one end, the junction sequence differs from germline, possibly due to a read error. CDR3 amino acids: CASSALDWAF. In DNA form, the CDR3 reads TGTGCCAGCAGCGCTCTTGACTGGGCCTTC. The chain is built from TRBV9 and TRBJ1-2; D uncertain. From germline, CDR1 is SGDLS and CDR2 YYNGEE. The CDR3 extends over 10 amino acids.

The chain couples TRBV4-1 to TRBJ1-6; TRBD1 matches 7 bases. J lost 16 bases, V lost 0 bases, and 15 bases had no gene match. This CDR3 is 16 amino acids long. The germline CDR1 and CDR2 sequences are MGHRA and YSYEKL. The CDR3 reads CASSQEQGMVVSVLHF. CDR3 in DNA: TGCGCCAGCAGCCAAGAACAGGGGATGGTTGTTAGCGTACTCCACTTT.

In its sample, this clone was seen once. The chain uses TRBV10-3 and TRBJ2-5; TRBD1 matches at 10 bases. The CDR3 has 14 amino acids. Germline V gene lookup returns CDR1 ENHRY and CDR2 SYGVKD. Unmatched junction bases numbered 2, after V lost 2 bases and J lost 5 bases. The CDR3 region is CAISEGQGDETQYF. The CDR3 bases are TGTGCCATCAGTGAGGGACAGGGGGACGAGACCCAGTACTTC.

This clone was recorded a few times. The chain uses TRBV16 and TRBJ1-1; maybe TRBD1 (6 bases). Trimming left V 5 bases short and J 1 base short, with 11 bases between. Per germline, CDR1 KGHSY and CDR2 FQNENV. The CDR3 spans 14 residues. The CDR3 here is CASSFVRGNTEAFF. In DNA, the CDR3 is TGTGCCAGCAGCTTCGTCAGGGGGAACACTGAAGCTTTCTTT.

The J gene is TRBJ1-4, the V gene TRBV28, with 8 bases lining up with TRBD1. J was trimmed by 4 bases and V by 4 bases; bases with no gene match: 5. The CDR3 runs 15 residues. Looked up from germline, CDR1 is MDHEN and CDR2 is SYDVKM. CDR3 coding DNA: TGTGCCAGCAGTTCGACAGGGGCCAATAATGAAAAACTGTTTTTT. The encoded protein is CASSSTGANNEKLFF.

The chain is built from TRBV28 and TRBJ2-7; 7 positions agree with TRBD2. With V trimmed by 2 bases and J by 4 bases, 8 bases remained unmatched. The length of the CDR3 is 15 residues. Per germline, CDR1 MDHEN and CDR2 SYDVKM. CDR3 loop: CASSLQASGPYEQYF. In DNA form, the CDR3 reads TGTGCCAGCAGTTTACAGGCTAGCGGACCATACGAGCAGTACTTC.

The chain has TRBV28 and TRBJ2-6; D gene unclear. The germline CDR1 and CDR2 sequences are MDHEN and SYDVKM. CDR3 length: 16 residues. Trimming cost V 5 bases and J 0 bases, with 11 bases left between them. CDR3 region: CASSVNRFSGANVLTF. As DNA, the CDR3 is TGTGCCAGCAGTGTAAATCGTTTCTCTGGGGCCAACGTCCTGACTTTC.

The CDR3 spells CASSLSTGNTEAFF. Here the CDR3 DNA reads TGTGCCAGCAGCTTATCGACAGGGAACACTGAAGCTTTCTTT. This chain joins TRBV11-2 and TRBJ1-1; the D gene is possibly TRBD1 (6 bases). V was cut by 2 bases and J by 1 base, with 8 bases left in between. Germline V gives CDR1 SGHAT, CDR2 FQNNGV. CDR3 length equals 14 residues.

V usage is TRBV5-6 and J usage is TRBJ1-2, with D uncertain. CDR1 is SGHDT, CDR2 YYEEEE, per germline. The CDR3 extends over 15 amino acids. V lost 0 bases, J lost 3 bases, and 12 bases lay in between. CDR3 coding DNA: TGTGCCAGCAGCTTGGAGCCCCCGAGAGACTATGGCTACACCTTC. This translates into CASSLEPPRDYGYTF.

The chain combines TRBV7-8 with TRBJ1-2; D gene unclear. Germline V gene lookup returns CDR1 SGHVS and CDR2 FQNEAQ. The CDR3 totals 15 residues. Trimming removed 5 bases from V and 4 bases from J, with 17 bases in between. The CDR3, as DNA: TGTGCCAGCAGCCCCCTATCTGAAGCTCCCTATGGCTACACCTTC. Translation: CASSPLSEAPYGYTF. Complete variable domain (other parts from reference TRBV7-8 and TRBJ1-2): GAGVSQSPRYKVAKRGQDVALRCDPISGHVSLFWYQQALGQGPEFLTYFQNEAQLDKSGLPSDRFFAERPEGSVSTLKIQRTQQEDSAVYLCASSPLSEAPYGYTFGSGTRLTVV.

The J gene is TRBJ2-7, the V gene TRBV7-2, with 7 bases matching TRBD1. Germline V CDR1 and CDR2: SGHTA, FQGNSA. The CDR3 length is 14 residues. The V gene end was trimmed by 5 bases and the J gene end by 2 bases; junction bases not matched to a gene: 6. The CDR3 spells CASSLGTAAYEQYF. DNA for the CDR3: TGTGCCAGCAGCCTCGGGACAGCAGCCTACGAGCAGTACTTC.

The V gene is TRBV7-3, the J gene TRBJ2-1, with 7 bases aligning to TRBD2. Germline V gene sequence: CDR1 SGHTA, CDR2 FQGTGA. J gave up 8 bases and V 2 bases, and 9 bases lay outside the gene matches. There are 15 residues in the CDR3. CDR3 nucleotide sequence: TGTGCCAGCAGCTTAGGGGGGGGAATGGAGGATGAGCAGTTCTTC. Translating gives CASSLGGGMEDEQFF. Complete variable domain (other parts from reference TRBV7-3 and TRBJ2-1): GAGVSQTPSNKVTEKGKYVELRCDPISGHTALYWYRQSLGQGPEFLIYFQGTGAADDSGLPNDRFFAVRPEGSVSTLKIQRTERGDSAVYLCASSLGGGMEDEQFFGPGTRLTVL.

The chain joins TRBV9 to TRBJ1-2; D is unresolved. The CDR3 loop spans 12 amino acids. Germline V gene lookup returns CDR1 SGDLS and CDR2 YYNGEE. Between the trimmed V and J ends, which lost 7 bases and 3 bases, there was a span of 10 bases. For the CDR3, the DNA is TGTGCCAGCGCGGGGTTGGACTATGGCTACACCTTC. Protein product: CASAGLDYGYTF. The full variable domain, rest sourced from reference TRBV9 and TRBJ1-2, is DSGVTQTPKHLITATGQRVTLRCSPRSGDLSVYWYQQSLDQGLQFLIQYYNGEERAKGNILERFSAQQFPDLHSELNLSSLELGDSALYFCASAGLDYGYTFGSGTRLTVV.

The chain recombines TRBV13 with TRBJ2-1, with 12 bases matching TRBD1. The V segment lost 5 bases and the J segment 4 bases; nucleotides outside the gene matches: 12. The CDR3 totals 18 residues. Germline values: CDR1 PRHDT, CDR2 FYEKMQ (reference sequence). For the CDR3, the DNA is TGTGCCAGCAGCGGAGACCGGGACAGGGGGCCGAATTACAATGAGCAGTTCTTC. Translated, it gives CASSGDRDRGPNYNEQFF.

V and J are TRBV12-5 and TRBJ2-1, with 9 positions matching TRBD1. V lost 4 bases, J lost 7 bases, and 11 bases stayed unmatched. CDR1 and CDR2 from the germline V gene are LGHNT and FRNRAP. CDR3 length equals 16 residues. The CDR3, as DNA: TGTGCTAGTGGTTCCGTACTGGGACAGGGTGGAAATGAGCAGTTCTTC. Translating gives CASGSVLGQGGNEQFF.

The V and J genes are TRBV10-3 and TRBJ2-1, with 10 bases fitting TRBD2. CDR3 length equals 14 residues. J was trimmed by 9 bases and V by 3 bases; bases with no gene match: 5. From germline, CDR1 is ENHRY and CDR2 SYGVKD. CDR3 region: CAISDLAGASEQFF. The CDR3 region has the DNA TGTGCCATCAGTGATCTAGCGGGAGCGAGTGAGCAGTTCTTC.

This chain uses TRBV28 with TRBJ1-5, with D perhaps matching TRBD1 (6 bases). V lost 6 bases to trimming and J lost 7 bases, with 16 bases between them. Per germline, CDR1 MDHEN and CDR2 SYDVKM. The CDR3 runs to 14 residues. The CDR3 here is CASRPYRVHQPQHF. In DNA, the CDR3 is TGTGCCAGCAGACCTTACAGGGTACACCAGCCCCAGCATTTT.

The rearrangement joins TRBV5-1 to TRBJ1-1; 7 positions match TRBD1. The CDR3 covers 15 residues. V was clipped by 5 bases and J by 1 base; unmatched bases: 8. The germline V gene encodes CDR1 SGHRS and CDR2 YFSETQ. CDR3 in DNA: TGCGCCAGCAGGGGGTATAGGGGGCCGAACACTGAAGCTTTCTTT. Its translation is CASRGYRGPNTEAFF. Full variable domain (rest looked up from reference TRBV5-1 and TRBJ1-1): KAGVTQTPRYLIKTRGQQVTLSCSPISGHRSVSWYQQTPGQGLQFLFEYFSETQRNKGNFPGRFSGRQFSNSRSEMNVSTLELGDSALYLCASRGYRGPNTEAFFGQGTRLTVV.

The chain couples TRBV19 to TRBJ2-7; a possible D gene is TRBD2 (6 bases). Germline V gives CDR1 LNHDA, CDR2 SQIVND (reference sequence). There are 15 residues in the CDR3. V was cut by 1 base and J by 1 base, with 11 bases left in between. In DNA form, the CDR3 reads TGTGCCAGTAGTATAGCGGGGGTTGGATCCTACGAGCAGTACTTC. As protein: CASSIAGVGSYEQYF.

The gene calls are TRBV21-1 and TRBJ1-4; the table's D call, TRBD1, was not checked against the DNA. TRBV21-1 is listed as a pseudogene. The CDR3 consists of 14 residues. The CDR3 nucleotides read TGTGCCGGGGGACAGACAGGGGCAAATGAAAAACTGTTTTTT. It is translated as CAGGQTGANEKLFF.